Shown below are 12 T cell receptor beta chains from a single sample sequenced in a study of T-cell memory formation after mild COVID-19. TCRdb passed the 5' RACE reads through MiXCR, listing each CDR3 protein once. The sample has 450,000 to 650,000 distinct CDR3 sequences, about 22% seen once. The sequencing input was PBMCs or a T cell subset sorted from them (not recorded which). Receptor source: an adult woman who had mild COVID-19 (a few samples of this study predate the infection). Cell type and time point are not known.

The chain has TRBV9 and TRBJ2-7, with 7 bases lining up with TRBD2. The CDR3 runs 16 residues. Germline assignment: CDR1 SGDLS and CDR2 YYNGEE. J lost 4 bases, V lost 4 bases, and 14 bases had no gene match. The CDR3 here is CASSPQVGGSDYEQYF. Here the CDR3 DNA reads TGTGCCAGCAGCCCCCAGGTTGGCGGGAGTGATTACGAGCAGTACTTC.

This clonotype has more than one count but fewer than ten. This sequence joins TRBV28 and TRBJ2-7; 10 bases map to TRBD1. The CDR3 runs to 15 residues. The J segment lost 3 bases and the V segment lost 7 bases, leaving 9 bases of the junction unmatched. Germline lookup yields CDR1 MDHEN and CDR2 SYDVKM. The CDR3 sequence: CASTPDRGLFYEQYF. The DNA for the CDR3 is TGTGCCAGCACCCCCGACAGGGGGCTGTTCTACGAGCAGTACTTC.

The chain joins TRBV18 to TRBJ2-1, with 7 bases identical to TRBD2. V lost 3 bases and J lost 0; bases outside the gene matches: 5. CDR1 and CDR2 from the germline V gene are KGHSH and LQKENI. The CDR3 extends over 16 amino acids. CDR3 coding DNA: TGTGCCAGCTCACCCCGAGGACTAGGCTCCTACAATGAGCAGTTCTTC. This gives the protein CASSPRGLGSYNEQFF.

V and J are TRBV12-3 or TRBV12-4 and TRBJ1-5, with D uncertain. This CDR3 is built from 13 residues. Trimming took off 7 bases at V and 2 bases at J, with 9 bases between the two ends. CDR3 in DNA: TGTGCCAGCACCCCGGGTCGCAATCAGCCCCAGCATTTT. The encoded protein is CASTPGRNQPQHF.

This clonotype has just a few counts. The chain uses TRBV11-2 and TRBJ2-3; 10 bases fit TRBD1. Germline V CDR1 and CDR2: SGHAT, FQNNGV. The CDR3 has 17 amino acids. V gave up 4 bases and J gave up 8 bases; unmatched junction bases: 15. In DNA, the CDR3 is TGTGCCAGCAGCTCCATGTCCGCTGGGACAGGGGAGGGTACGCAGTATTTT. Amino acids: CASSSMSAGTGEGTQYF.

This chain connects TRBV20-1 to TRBJ2-7, with 10 positions matching TRBD2. Germline V gene data show CDR1 as DFQATT and CDR2 as SNEGSKA (reference sequence). Trimming at V came to 3 bases and at J to 6 bases, leaving 11 bases not matched to a gene. This CDR3 comprises 15 residues. The CDR3: CSASPPRAGGREQYF. In DNA form, the CDR3 reads TGCAGTGCTAGCCCCCCGAGAGCGGGAGGGCGCGAGCAGTACTTC.

This clonotype was detected ten times or more. The gene calls are TRBV7-6 and TRBJ2-7, with D tentatively TRBD1 or TRBD2 (5 bases each). V lost 1 base, J lost 3 bases, and 13 bases lay in between. The germline V gene encodes CDR1 SGHVS and CDR2 FNYEAQ. CDR3 length equals 15 residues. The CDR3 protein is CASSLGGQGDYEQYF. In DNA, the CDR3 is TGTGCCAGCAGCTTAGGGGGCCAGGGAGACTACGAGCAGTACTTC.

The chain couples TRBV12-3 or TRBV12-4 to TRBJ1-2, with 11 bases identical to TRBD1. The CDR3 extends over 14 amino acids. The V gene end was trimmed by 4 bases and the J gene end by 8 bases; junction bases not matched to a gene: 6. The CDR3, as DNA: TGTGCCAGCAGTTGGACAGGGGGCCCGGGGGGCTACACCTTC. Protein sequence: CASSWTGGPGGYTF.

The table lists this clonotype with a few counts. V and J are TRBV5-6 and TRBJ1-5, with unresolved D. The CDR3 is 14 amino acids. V lost 1 base and J 1 base, leaving 6 bases between the germline ends. The germline gives CDR1 SGHDT, CDR2 YYEEEE. CDR3 sequence: CASSLRRSNQPQHF. The CDR3 DNA follows: TGTGCCAGCAGCTTGCGGAGGAGCAATCAGCCCCAGCATTTT.

The chain is built from TRBV20-1 and TRBJ1-5; 7 positions match TRBD1. The junction had 12 bases not matched to a gene; V was cut back by 6 bases and J by 7 bases. CDR3 size: 14 residues. In germline, CDR1 is DFQATT, CDR2 SNEGSKA (reference sequence). DNA for the CDR3: TGCAGTGCGAGGGGGGCAGGGGGTGACCAGCCCCAGCATTTT. This encodes CSARGAGGDQPQHF.

The chain recombines TRBV7-2 with TRBJ2-5, with 8 bases lining up with TRBD2. The ends lost 5 bases at V and 3 bases at J; junction bases unmatched: 11. The CDR3 extends over 16 amino acids. The germline CDR1 and CDR2 sequences are SGHTA and FQGNSA. The CDR3 nucleotides are TGTGCCAGCAGCCTGAGGCGGGGGGAGGTTAAAGAGACCCAGTACTTC. Residues: CASSLRRGEVKETQYF.

The genes are TRBV6-1 and TRBJ1-2; the D gene is possibly TRBD1 (6 bases). V was pared by 10 bases and J by 5 bases, with 20 bases between. There are 14 residues in the CDR3. Germline V gives CDR1 MNHNS, CDR2 SASEGT. CDR3 residues: CAIGTPGQNYGYTF. CDR3 bases: TGTGCCATCGGCACCCCGGGACAAAATTATGGCTACACCTTC.